Detailed here is one TCR beta chain. As yet, its antigen is unknown. The sample is drawn from a study of T cells in localized non-small cell lung cancer. The CDR3 contains 15 residues. In germline, CDR1 is SNHLY, CDR2 FYNNEI. V lost 4 bases to trimming and J lost 2 bases; unmatched junction nucleotides: 4. The protocol was immunoSEQ multiplex PCR, while the TCRdb copy is restricted to in-frame clones and leaves out a portion. In the table there are nearly 25,000 clones, roughly nine tenths of which are singletons. Study observations and caveats: Elevated blood T cell density was associated with longer overall survival.

The clonotype originates from a man aged 35-75 years with stage III squamous cell lung carcinoma. Sequenced here: peripheral blood, sampled before any cancer treatment. The genes are TRBV2 and TRBJ2-1, with TRBD1 identical over 8 bases. CDR3 region: CASSALQGAYNEQFF. CDR3 nucleotides: TGTGCCAGCAGTGCTCTACAGGGGGCCTACAATGAGCAGTTCTTC.